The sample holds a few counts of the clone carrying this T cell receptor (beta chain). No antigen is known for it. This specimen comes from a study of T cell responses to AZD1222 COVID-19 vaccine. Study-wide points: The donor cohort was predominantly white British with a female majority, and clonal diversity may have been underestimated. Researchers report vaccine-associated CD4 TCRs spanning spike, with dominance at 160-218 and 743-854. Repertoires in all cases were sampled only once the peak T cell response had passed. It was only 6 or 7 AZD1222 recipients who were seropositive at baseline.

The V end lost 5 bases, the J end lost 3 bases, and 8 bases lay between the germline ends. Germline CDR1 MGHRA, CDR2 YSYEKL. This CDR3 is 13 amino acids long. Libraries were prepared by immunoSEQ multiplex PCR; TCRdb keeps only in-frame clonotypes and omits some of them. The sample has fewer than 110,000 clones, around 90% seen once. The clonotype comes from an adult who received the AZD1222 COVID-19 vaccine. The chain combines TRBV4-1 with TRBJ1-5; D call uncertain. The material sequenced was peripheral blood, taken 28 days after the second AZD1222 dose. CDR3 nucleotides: TGCGCCAGCAGCTTGAACTACAATCAGCCCCAGCATTTT. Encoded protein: CASSLNYNQPQHF.